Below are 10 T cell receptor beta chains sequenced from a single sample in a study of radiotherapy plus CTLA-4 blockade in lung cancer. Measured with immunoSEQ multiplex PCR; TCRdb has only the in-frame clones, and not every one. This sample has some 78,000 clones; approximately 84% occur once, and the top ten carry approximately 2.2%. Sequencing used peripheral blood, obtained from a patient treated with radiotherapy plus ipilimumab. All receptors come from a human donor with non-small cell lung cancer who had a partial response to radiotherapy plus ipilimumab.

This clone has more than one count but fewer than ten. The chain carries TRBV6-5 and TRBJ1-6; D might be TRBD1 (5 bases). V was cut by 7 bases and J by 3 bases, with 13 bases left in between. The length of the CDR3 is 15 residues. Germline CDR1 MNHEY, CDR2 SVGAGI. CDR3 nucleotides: TGTGCCAGCACCGACCTAGGGGTCTATAATTCACCCCTCCACTTT. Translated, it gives CASTDLGVYNSPLHF.

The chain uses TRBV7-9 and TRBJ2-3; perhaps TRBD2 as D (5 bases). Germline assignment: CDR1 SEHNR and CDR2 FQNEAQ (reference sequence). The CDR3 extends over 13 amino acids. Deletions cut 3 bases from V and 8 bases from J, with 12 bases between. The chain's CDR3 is CASSFGEGITQYF. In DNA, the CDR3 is TGTGCCAGCAGCTTCGGAGAGGGAATTACGCAGTATTTT.

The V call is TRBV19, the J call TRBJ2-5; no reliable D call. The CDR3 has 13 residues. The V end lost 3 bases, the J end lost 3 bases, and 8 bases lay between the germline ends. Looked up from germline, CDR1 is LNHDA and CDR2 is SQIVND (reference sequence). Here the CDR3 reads CASSMNKKETQYF. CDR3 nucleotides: TGTGCCAGTAGTATGAACAAGAAAGAGACCCAGTACTTC.

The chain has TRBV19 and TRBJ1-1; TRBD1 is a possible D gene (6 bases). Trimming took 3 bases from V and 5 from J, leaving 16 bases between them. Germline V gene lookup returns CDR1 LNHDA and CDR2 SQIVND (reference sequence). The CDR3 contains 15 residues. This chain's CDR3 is CASSMPLGGATEAFF. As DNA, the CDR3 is TGTGCCAGTAGTATGCCCCTGGGGGGGGCGACTGAAGCTTTCTTT.

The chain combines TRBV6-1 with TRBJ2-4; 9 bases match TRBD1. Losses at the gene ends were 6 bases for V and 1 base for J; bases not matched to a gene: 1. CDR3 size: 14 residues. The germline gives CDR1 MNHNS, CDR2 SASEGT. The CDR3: CASRQGAAKNIQYF. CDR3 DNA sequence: TGTGCCAGCAGACAGGGGGCGGCCAAAAACATTCAGTACTTC.

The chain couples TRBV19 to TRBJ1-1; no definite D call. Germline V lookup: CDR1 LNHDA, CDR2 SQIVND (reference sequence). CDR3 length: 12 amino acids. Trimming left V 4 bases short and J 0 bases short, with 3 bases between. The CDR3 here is CASSTVNTEAFF. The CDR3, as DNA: TGTGCCAGTAGTACGGTGAACACTGAAGCTTTCTTT.

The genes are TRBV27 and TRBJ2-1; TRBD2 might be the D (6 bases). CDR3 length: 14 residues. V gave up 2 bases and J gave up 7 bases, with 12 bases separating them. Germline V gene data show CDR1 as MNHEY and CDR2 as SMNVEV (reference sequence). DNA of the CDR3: TGTGCCAGCAGTTTAGTGTATGGAGGGAATGAGCAGTTCTTC. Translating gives CASSLVYGGNEQFF.

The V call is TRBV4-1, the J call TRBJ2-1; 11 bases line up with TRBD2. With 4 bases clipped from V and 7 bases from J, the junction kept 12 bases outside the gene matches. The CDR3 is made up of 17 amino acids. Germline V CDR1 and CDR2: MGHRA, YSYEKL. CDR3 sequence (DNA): TGCGCCAGCAGCCTTCAACTAGCGGGAGCCCCGGGGAATGAGCAGTTCTTC. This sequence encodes CASSLQLAGAPGNEQFF.

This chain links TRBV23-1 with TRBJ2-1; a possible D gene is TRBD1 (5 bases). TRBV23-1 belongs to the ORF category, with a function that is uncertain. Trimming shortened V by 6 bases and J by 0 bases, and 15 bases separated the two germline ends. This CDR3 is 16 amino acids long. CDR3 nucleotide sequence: TGCGCCAGCAGCGCGAGGACATTACACTCCTACAATGAGCAGTTCTTC. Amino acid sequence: CASSARTLHSYNEQFF.

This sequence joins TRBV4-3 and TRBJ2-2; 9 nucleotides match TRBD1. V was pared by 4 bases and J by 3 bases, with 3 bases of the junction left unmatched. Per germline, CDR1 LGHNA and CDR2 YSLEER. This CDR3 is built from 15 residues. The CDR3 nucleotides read TGCGCCAGCAGCCCGACAGGGGGGTACACCGGGGAGCTGTTTTTT. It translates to CASSPTGGYTGELFF.